What follows are 2 T cell receptor beta chains derived from one specimen sequenced in a study of T cell responses to AZD1222 COVID-19 vaccine. Libraries were prepared by immunoSEQ multiplex PCR; TCRdb keeps only in-frame clonotypes and omits some of them. The table has some 150,000 clones, about 87% seen once; the top ten hold around 3%. Source: peripheral blood, taken on day 0 of AZD1222 vaccination. The receptors were gathered from an adult in good health.

This rearrangement joins TRBV4-1 to TRBJ2-5; D may be TRBD2 (5 bases). The CDR3 length is 18 residues. The V and J ends lost 0 bases and 5 bases respectively, with 22 bases between them. The germline V gene encodes CDR1 MGHRA and CDR2 YSYEKL. The CDR3 DNA reads as TGCGCCAGCAGCCAAGACTCGGGGTTCAGCCATACGGGCGAGACCCAGTACTTC. It yields the protein CASSQDSGFSHTGETQYF.

The V gene is TRBV24-1, the J gene TRBJ1-5, with TRBD1 identical over 9 bases. The CDR3 spans 15 residues. V lost 4 bases, J lost 5 bases, and 5 bases stayed unmatched. Germline CDR1 reads KGHDR; CDR2 reads SFDVKD. Here the CDR3 reads CATSETGGGYQPQHF. The DNA for the CDR3 is TGTGCCACCAGTGAGACAGGGGGTGGGTATCAGCCCCAGCATTTT.